The 3 T cell receptor beta chains below come from one sample, sequenced in a study of T cells after yellow fever vaccination. Each CDR3 protein gets one entry after TCRdb re-called the 5' RACE reads with MiXCR. The table shows hundreds of thousands of distinct CDR3 sequences, with about 8.7% occurring only once. The material was PBMCs, obtained on the day of the first yellow fever vaccination. The receptors shown here come from a man younger than 35 who received the YFV17D yellow fever vaccine.

This clonotype came up many times. The genes are TRBV6-1 and TRBJ1-5; weak D call: TRBD1 (5 bases). Germline values: CDR1 MNHNS, CDR2 SASEGT. Trimming shortened V by 7 bases and J by 0 bases, and 13 bases separated the two germline ends. This CDR3 spans 15 amino acids. The CDR3 is CASNPNQGSNQPQHF. The CDR3, as DNA: TGTGCCAGCAATCCTAATCAGGGTAGCAATCAGCCCCAGCATTTT.

This chain uses TRBV18 with TRBJ1-1; D is undetermined. CDR3 length: 13 residues. Trimming shortened V by 6 bases and J by 1 base, and 9 bases separated the two germline ends. From germline, CDR1 is KGHSH and CDR2 LQKENI. CDR3 sequence reads: CASSHDKNTEAFF. The CDR3 nucleotides read TGTGCCAGCTCCCACGACAAGAACACTGAAGCTTTCTTT.

As to this clonotype: A clone one base away is much larger, so this may be a read error. The chain links TRBV7-8 to TRBJ2-3; D is undetermined. There are 13 residues in the CDR3. V was trimmed by 4 bases and J by 4 bases, leaving 9 bases between them. The germline CDR1 and CDR2 sequences are SGHVS and FQNEAQ. The CDR3 is CASSSDRSDTQYF. CDR3 in DNA: TGTGCCAGCAGCTCCGATAGGTCAGATACGCAGTATTTT.